This entry lists 21 T cell receptor beta chains sequenced from one sample in a study of breast tumors, draining lymph nodes, adjacent tissues. TCRdb ran MiXCR on the multiplex PCR reads and lists one entry per CDR3 protein. The data show around 150,000 distinct CDR3 sequences, about 22% seen once. Breast cancer patients provided tissue from their axillary draining lymph nodes. The sequenced material came from axillary lymph node tissue. These receptors were taken from a female donor with breast cancer. Some clones in this sample may be carry-over from other donors' samples.

A word on this clonotype: Germline is not matched at one junction end, which may reflect a read error. The genes are TRBV12-3 or TRBV12-4 and TRBJ2-1, with unresolved D. There are 13 residues in the CDR3. CDR3 bases: TGTGCCAGGAGTTCTCCTCAGGATGGGGAGCAGTTCTTC. Its translation is CARSSPQDGEQFF.

At least ten counts were recorded for this clonotype. V and J are TRBV5-1 and TRBJ2-1, with 9 positions matching TRBD2. The CDR3 is 16 amino acids. Germline V CDR1 and CDR2: SGHRS, YFSETQ. Germline trimming cut 4 bases from V and 4 bases from J; bases unmatched to any gene: 9. Here the CDR3 reads CASSPAGTSRYNEQFF. DNA of the CDR3: TGCGCCAGCAGCCCCGCCGGGACTAGCAGATACAATGAGCAGTTCTTC.

The V and J genes are TRBV15 and TRBJ2-7; 11 bases line up with TRBD2. Germline values: CDR1 LNHNV, CDR2 YYDKDF (reference sequence). After removal of 3 bases from V and 3 bases from J, the junction contained 4 bases not matched to a gene. The CDR3 contains 15 residues. This CDR3 is CATSSLGLAGYEQYF. Here the CDR3 DNA reads TGTGCCACCAGCAGTTTAGGACTAGCGGGCTACGAGCAGTACTTC. The complete variable domain, with remaining parts taken from reference TRBV15 and TRBJ2-7, reads DAMVIQNPRYQVTQFGKPVTLSCSQTLNHNVMYWYQQKSSQAPKLLFHYYDKDFNNEADTPDNFQSRRPNTSFCFLDIRSPGLGDTAMYLCATSSLGLAGYEQYFGPGTRLTVT.

The J gene is TRBJ2-2, the V gene TRBV18; maybe TRBD1 (5 bases). Germline V lookup: CDR1 KGHSH, CDR2 LQKENI. CDR3 length: 15 amino acids. The germline V and J ends were trimmed by 3 bases and 2 bases, with 10 bases remaining between them. The CDR3 protein is CASSPTTVNTGELFF. In nucleotides, the CDR3 is TGTGCCAGCTCACCGACGACAGTTAACACCGGGGAGCTGTTTTTT.

This clonotype was detected many times. The chain is built from TRBV20-1 and TRBJ2-1, with 9 bases identical to TRBD2. Trimming took 0 bases from V and 0 from J; bases not matched to a gene: 9. The CDR3 is 18 amino acids. CDR1 is DFQATT, CDR2 SNEGSKA, per germline (reference sequence). The CDR3, as DNA: TGCAGTGCTAGAGACCTAGCCTTTAGCGGGAGCTCCTACAATGAGCAGTTCTTC. Translated, it gives CSARDLAFSGSSYNEQFF.

The chain links TRBV4-2 to TRBJ1-2; tentative D call: TRBD1 (5 bases). V dropped 2 bases and J dropped 3 bases, with 10 bases sitting between them. The CDR3 has 14 amino acids. Germline values: CDR1 LGHNA, CDR2 YNFKEQ. The CDR3: CASSQQGWDYGYTF. For the CDR3, the DNA is TGTGCCAGCAGCCAACAGGGATGGGACTATGGCTACACCTTC.

Ten or more counts support this clonotype. The chain employs TRBV27 and TRBJ2-3; possibly TRBD2 for D (6 bases). V was cut by 5 bases and J by 1 base, with 16 bases left in between. CDR1 and CDR2 from the germline V gene are MNHEY and SMNVEV (reference sequence). This CDR3 has 16 amino acids. Here the CDR3 DNA reads TGTGCCAGCAGTCCGATCGCAATAGCGGGCACAGATACGCAGTATTTT. Protein sequence: CASSPIAIAGTDTQYF.

J is TRBJ2-5 and V is TRBV11-1; TRBD2 is a possible D gene (6 bases). This CDR3 has 15 amino acids. The V end lost 3 bases, the J end lost 2 bases, and 13 bases lay between the germline ends. Germline V lookup: CDR1 SGHAT, CDR2 FQDESV (reference sequence). The CDR3 spells CASSFRLAPQETQYF. DNA for the CDR3: TGTGCCAGCAGCTTTAGGCTAGCGCCACAAGAGACCCAGTACTTC.

In this sample, this clonotype turned up many times. V gene TRBV3-1 combines with J gene TRBJ2-1; TRBD2 agrees at 8 bases. V shed 1 base, J shed 8 bases, and the junction held 4 bases outside the gene matches. CDR1 is LGHDT, CDR2 YNNKEL, per germline (reference sequence). This CDR3 contains 14 residues. The CDR3 reads CASSQGGTRYEQFF. CDR3 DNA sequence: TGTGCCAGCAGCCAAGGTGGGACTAGGTATGAGCAGTTCTTC.

In its sample, this clonotype was seen many times. V gene TRBV12-3 or TRBV12-4 combines with J gene TRBJ2-1; the match to TRBD2 covers 11 bases. The CDR3 is 15 amino acids. V shed 7 bases, J shed 10 bases, and the junction held 12 bases outside the gene matches. The CDR3, as DNA: TGTGCCAGCAAAAGGGAACTAGCGGGAGTGGAGGAGCAGTTCTTC. Its translation: CASKRELAGVEEQFF.

This clonotype was seen at least ten times. The chain couples TRBV12-3 or TRBV12-4 to TRBJ1-6; no firm D call. V gave up 6 bases and J gave up 5 bases, with 11 bases separating them. The length of the CDR3 is 14 residues. The CDR3 DNA sequence: TGTGCCAGCAGCCTAGGGTCAAATAATTCACCCCTCCACTTT. It is translated as CASSLGSNNSPLHF.

There are many counts of this clonotype. V is TRBV20-1 and J is TRBJ2-7, with D uncertain. Germline assignment: CDR1 DFQATT and CDR2 SNEGSKA (reference sequence). Trimming took 6 bases from V and 4 from J, leaving 16 bases between them. CDR3 length equals 13 residues. In nucleotides, the CDR3 is TGCAGTGCCTCCGGGTCATTGGAATACGAGCAGTACTTC. Protein: CSASGSLEYEQYF.

Details on this clonotype: A clone one base away is much larger, so this may be a read error. The conserved phenylalanine or tryptophan is not found at the CDR3 terminus, so this likely reflects a read error. This sequence joins TRBV7-6 and TRBJ2-5, with 9 bases aligning to TRBD2. The CDR3 is made up of 15 amino acids. V was pared by 5 bases and J by 2 bases, with 6 bases of the junction left unmatched. Germline V gene lookup returns CDR1 SGHVS and CDR2 FNYEAQ. The DNA for the CDR3 is TGTGCCAGCAGCGCTATCAGCGGGGGGCAAGAGACCCAGTACCTC. Residues: CASSAISGGQETQYL.

This clonotype was seen repeatedly, ten times or more. This chain uses TRBV3-1 with TRBJ2-7; weak D call: TRBD1 (6 bases). This CDR3 is built from 13 residues. The germline CDR1 and CDR2 sequences are LGHDT and YNNKEL (reference sequence). Trimming stripped 4 bases from V and 3 bases from J, with 10 bases between. CDR3 region: CASSRPGVYEQYF. CDR3 DNA: TGTGCCAGCAGCCGACCAGGGGTCTACGAGCAGTACTTC.

This clonotype has at least ten counts. The rearrangement joins TRBV20-1 to TRBJ2-7; TRBD2 aligns across 12 bases. Looked up from germline, CDR1 is DFQATT and CDR2 is SNEGSKA (reference sequence). The ends lost 0 bases at V and 1 base at J; junction bases unmatched: 1. The CDR3 spans 15 residues. The CDR3: CSAREGTSGSYEQYF. Here the CDR3 DNA reads TGCAGTGCTAGAGAGGGGACTAGCGGGTCCTACGAGCAGTACTTC.

With regard to this clonotype: A much larger clone sits a single nucleotide away, making a read error possible. The DNA is omitted, as the CDR3 cannot be located on it reliably, and the CDR3 follows TCRdb's listing. V is TRBV5-1 and J is TRBJ2-6; TRBD1 is the table's D call, not checked against the DNA. The germline V gene encodes CDR1 SGHRS and CDR2 YFSETQ. The CDR3 numbers 17 amino acids, ends counted. The CDR3 spells CASSFDRVGVGANVPTF.

This clonotype was counted many times. CDR3 coding DNA: TGCGCCAGCAGTGTGGGGGGGGCGAAAGAGACCCAGTACTTC. Its protein product is CASSVGGAKETQYF. The rearrangement uses TRBV5-1 and TRBJ2-5; D perhaps matches TRBD2 (7 bases). Germline V CDR1 and CDR2: SGHRS, YFSETQ. V lost 5 bases and J 3 bases, leaving 14 bases between the germline ends. The CDR3 totals 14 residues.

Worth noting for this clonotype: A clone one base away is much larger, so this may be a read error. The V and J genes are TRBV5-1 and TRBJ2-5, with 8 bases identical to TRBD2. CDR3 size: 15 residues. The germline gives CDR1 SGHRS, CDR2 YFSETQ. The V and J ends lost 0 bases and 2 bases, in that order; junction bases with no gene match: 3. CDR3: CASSLAASGQETQYF. CDR3 nucleotides: TGCGCCAGCAGCTTGGCGGCTAGCGGGCAAGAGACCCAGTACTTC.

This clonotype was observed many times. The chain couples TRBV9 to TRBJ2-1; 7 bases are a match to TRBD2. The junction had 2 bases not matched to a gene; V was cut back by 3 bases and J by 2 bases. CDR3 length equals 14 residues. CDR1 is SGDLS, CDR2 YYNGEE, per germline. CDR3 residues: CASSATSPYNEQFF. CDR3 DNA sequence: TGTGCCAGCAGCGCGACTAGCCCCTACAATGAGCAGTTCTTC.

Concerning this clonotype itself: Possible read error: a much larger clone is one base away. This chain connects TRBV14 to TRBJ2-1; D possibly matches TRBD1 or TRBD2 (7 bases each). The V gene lost 1 base and the J gene lost 5 bases, with 24 bases spanning the gap. Germline loops: CDR1 SGHDN, CDR2 FVKESK. This CDR3 has 19 amino acids. The CDR3 DNA reads TGTGCCAGCAGCCAAGGGGAGGGGGCAGGGTTCCTGTCGGACAATGAGCAGTTCTTC. It translates to CASSQGEGAGFLSDNEQFF.

This clonotype was observed many times. The chain combines TRBV6-1 with TRBJ1-5, with unresolved D. The CDR3 covers 13 residues. Germline lookup yields CDR1 MNHNS and CDR2 SASEGT. Trimming shortened V by 1 base and J by 11 bases, and 12 bases separated the two germline ends. The CDR3 DNA sequence: TGTGCCAGCAGTGAAGGGGCGGCTCAAGCCCAGCATTTT. Amino acid sequence: CASSEGAAQAQHF.